The T cell receptor (beta chain) under discussion was sequenced for a study of PD-L1 blockade in urothelial cancer. Background on the study: Patients commenced atezolizumab around 2014, and it was given at 1,200 mg intravenously every 3 weeks. Male sex and bladder-origin urothelial cancer were recorded for about 85% of the roughly 29 patients.

The time point is: peripheral blood 6 weeks after treatment start. Spiking of synthetic TCR analog templates was performed in each PCR. The protocol was immunoSEQ multiplex PCR, while the TCRdb copy is restricted to in-frame clones and leaves out a portion. The sample lists 25,000 to 35,000 clones, approximately 80% occurring once. This CDR3 has 16 residues. Specimen: PBMCs, collected around atezolizumab (anti-PD-L1) treatment. The chain recombines TRBV21-1 with TRBJ1-3; the DNA was not used to check the table's D call, TRBD1. TRBV21-1 is listed as a pseudogene. The sequence was collected from a man aged 70 or older with urothelial cancer. This CDR3 reads CASSKDIRDSGNTIYF. DNA for the CDR3: TGTGCCAGCAGCAAAGACATCAGGGACTCTGGAAACACCATATATTTT.